This T cell receptor (beta chain) was profiled in a study of T cell changes during pregnancy in multiple sclerosis. The CDR3 runs 18 residues. Germline loops: CDR1 PRHDT, CDR2 FYEKMQ (reference sequence). The J segment lost 3 bases and the V segment lost 4 bases, leaving 12 bases of the junction unmatched. Profiled with immunoSEQ multiplex PCR; TCRdb holds only in-frame clones, not every one. The sample contains about 59,000 clones, around 90% of which appear only once. The origin of this receptor is a female donor in good health, enrolled as a control in a pregnancy study. The sequencing here drew on peripheral blood, taken in the third trimester of pregnancy. The chain is built from TRBV13 and TRBJ2-2; 9 nucleotides line up with TRBD2. This CDR3 is CASSSGGSGGLDTGELFF. DNA of the CDR3: TGTGCCAGCAGCTCCGGGGGTAGCGGGGGTTTAGACACCGGGGAGCTGTTTTTT.